This T cell receptor beta chain was documented in a study of cytomegalovirus exposure and HLA in healthy donors. Turning to the study itself: An analysis done earlier identified about 120 million unique TCR beta sequences from about 179 million T cells. Overall study results and limits: Later, an analysis found that common viral pathogens appeared to be linked with several of the most significant clusters. One later analysis reportedly identified an Asian-associated ancestry cluster that showed fewer N-insertions than the roughly 600-donor mean. 87-base-pair reads could not separate some V segments, including TRBV6-2 and TRBV6-3.

The J segment lost 2 bases and the V segment lost 1 base, leaving 14 bases of the junction unmatched. The germline V gene has CDR1 SGHTA and CDR2 FQGNSA. This CDR3 is 19 amino acids long. Of note for this clone: The antigen is unknown.

Use of 60 Vbeta and 13 Jbeta primers characterized the PCR. Only in-frame clones appear in the TCRdb table, and some are missing; sequencing was by immunoSEQ multiplex PCR. In total, the table holds over 100,000 clones. This sequence was found in a young man in good health and CMV-seronegative. The source material was PBMCs. The rearrangement uses TRBV7-2 and TRBJ1-3; the match to TRBD1 covers 7 bases. The CDR3 protein is CASSLEGQDLLGPGNTIYF. In DNA, the CDR3 is TGTGCCAGCAGCTTAGAAGGACAGGACTTGTTGGGCCCTGGAAACACCATATATTTT.